The 25 T cell receptor beta chains given below trace back to one sample, sequenced in a study of CXCR3-negative and CXCR3-positive naive CD8 T cells. General observations from the study: CXCR3-positive naive cells carried more hydrophobic TRB CDR3s than CXCR3-negative ones.

Antigens for these TCRs are unknown. UMI-labeled TRB cDNA libraries were prepared by 5' RACE. TCRdb reworked the 5' RACE reads into one entry per CDR3 protein, no DNA. The sample data list 100,000 or so distinct CDR3 sequences. Sequenced: naive CXCR3+ CD8+ T cells from blood. Subset described: CD45RO-CCR7+CD27+CD95- naive CD8+ T cells expressing CXCR3 (TNR3+). These receptor sequences come from a human donor in good health. Some clones in this sample may be carry-over from other donors' samples.

The genes are TRBV28 and TRBJ1-5. The germline V gene has CDR1 MDHEN and CDR2 SYDVKM. The CDR3 contains 15 residues. CDR3 residues: CASSFVQYSNQPQHF.

J is TRBJ2-1 and V is TRBV4-3. Germline V gives CDR1 LGHNA, CDR2 YSLEER. This CDR3 contains 16 residues. CDR3 residues: CASSQEFLSSYNEQFF.

The rearrangement links TRBV6-1 to TRBJ2-7; TCRdb designates TRBD1, a call that cannot be tested without DNA. This CDR3 comprises 13 residues. Germline-derived CDR1 and CDR2 are MNHNS and SASEGT. This chain's CDR3 is CASNDRESYEQYF.

This sequence joins TRBV5-1 and TRBJ1-2; the TRBD1 assignment by TCRdb is unverifiable without DNA. Germline V gives CDR1 SGHRS, CDR2 YFSETQ. The CDR3 is made up of 15 amino acids. CDR3 in amino acids: CASSLVGGINYGYTF.

The CDR3 protein is CASSPQPATGGVFGTQYF. The chain is built from TRBV7-9 and TRBJ2-5; TCRdb's assignment of TRBD1 cannot be checked, as there is no DNA. This CDR3 region has 18 residues. CDR1 SEHNR and CDR2 FQNEAQ come from the germline V gene (reference sequence).

J is TRBJ1-3 and V is TRBV6-5; TCRdb's assignment of TRBD1 cannot be checked, as there is no DNA. Germline CDR1 and CDR2: MNHEY and SVGAGI. This CDR3 region has 16 residues. The CDR3 loop reads CASTNRVPSGGNTIYF.

The chain employs TRBV2 and TRBJ2-7. This CDR3 has 14 residues. Germline CDR1 and CDR2: SNHLY and FYNNEI. CDR3 region: CASSDVEWGGEQYF.

The rearrangement links TRBV10-3 to TRBJ2-5; TCRdb calls TRBD1, which cannot be checked without DNA. CDR1 is ENHRY, CDR2 SYGVKD, per germline. The CDR3 length is 16 residues. The CDR3 region is CAISTAGTMGAETQYF.

The chain has TRBV12-3 or TRBV12-4 and TRBJ1-5. The CDR3 covers 18 residues. The CDR3 loop reads CASSPHRASGGSNQPQHF.

The V and J genes are TRBV5-5 and TRBJ1-2; checking the TCRdb D call of TRBD1 is not possible without DNA. Germline V CDR1 and CDR2: SGHKS, YYEKEE (reference sequence). CDR3 length: 17 amino acids. CDR3 amino acids: CTSSSTRGTDSPYGYTF.

The gene calls are TRBV6-5 and TRBJ2-7; absent DNA, TCRdb's TRBD2 call cannot be checked. CDR1 MNHEY and CDR2 SVGAGI come from the germline V gene. The length of the CDR3 is 15 residues. CDR3 sequence: CASSYSPEWGYEQYF.

The J gene is TRBJ1-3, the V gene TRBV15. In germline, CDR1 is LNHNV, CDR2 YYDKDF (reference sequence). The CDR3 has 12 amino acids. CDR3 sequence: CATRGDGNTIYF. The complete variable domain, with remaining parts taken from reference TRBV15 and TRBJ1-3, reads DAMVIQNPRYQVTQFGKPVTLSCSQTLNHNVMYWYQQKSSQAPKLLFHYYDKDFNNEADTPDNFQSRRPNTSFCFLDIRSPGLGDTAMYLCATRGDGNTIYFGEGSWLTVV.

V usage is TRBV19 and J usage is TRBJ2-7; no DNA is available, so the TRBD2 call from TCRdb remains unchecked. CDR1 is LNHDA and CDR2 is SQIVND in the germline V gene (reference sequence). This CDR3 region has 13 residues. The CDR3 region is CASRSDSSYEQYF.

This chain joins TRBV6-5 and TRBJ2-2; checking the TCRdb D call of TRBD2 is not possible without DNA. Germline loops: CDR1 MNHEY, CDR2 SVGAGI. This CDR3 is built from 21 residues. This chain's CDR3 is CASSQRAFGGLAGRVTGELFF.

The chain employs TRBV4-1 and TRBJ1-2. Per germline, CDR1 MGHRA and CDR2 YSYEKL. There are 15 residues in the CDR3. The CDR3 here is CASSQDRQENYGYTF.

The chain joins TRBV27 to TRBJ2-2; TCRdb returns TRBD2, unconfirmable since there is no DNA. CDR3 length: 18 residues. Germline-derived CDR1 and CDR2 are MNHEY and SMNVEV (reference sequence). This CDR3 is CASSFGTSGSLGTGELFF.

The V and J genes are TRBV5-5 and TRBJ2-7; as DNA is missing, the TRBD1 call by TCRdb cannot be tested. In germline, CDR1 is SGHKS, CDR2 YYEKEE (reference sequence). The length of the CDR3 is 12 residues. The CDR3: CASSWGGHEQYF.

The chain couples TRBV7-2 to TRBJ2-7; TCRdb names TRBD2, which stays unverified in the absence of DNA. Germline CDR1 is SGHTA and CDR2 is FQGNSA. CDR3 size: 14 residues. The CDR3 spells CASSGLAGVGEQYF.

The V call is TRBV29-1, the J call TRBJ2-3; TCRdb's D gene call, TRBD2, goes unchecked for lack of DNA. The germline gives CDR1 SQVTM, CDR2 ANQGSEA. There are 12 residues in the CDR3. The CDR3 protein is CSVETISEGQYF.

The chain employs TRBV15 and TRBJ2-3; TCRdb lists TRBD1, though no DNA is available to test this call. Per germline, CDR1 LNHNV and CDR2 YYDKDF (reference sequence). The CDR3 consists of 15 residues. CDR3 loop: CATSDDRAILDTQYF. Complete variable domain (other parts from reference TRBV15 and TRBJ2-3): DAMVIQNPRYQVTQFGKPVTLSCSQTLNHNVMYWYQQKSSQAPKLLFHYYDKDFNNEADTPDNFQSRRPNTSFCFLDIRSPGLGDTAMYLCATSDDRAILDTQYFGPGTRLTVL.

V usage is TRBV29-1 and J usage is TRBJ1-1. The CDR3 is 12 amino acids. Per the germline V gene, CDR1 is SQVTM and CDR2 is ANQGSEA. CDR3 sequence reads: CSVEDLSAEAFF.

The chain employs TRBV28 and TRBJ2-7; TCRdb's D call, TRBD1, is unchecked because there is no DNA. The CDR3 is made up of 13 amino acids. Germline CDR1 reads MDHEN; CDR2 reads SYDVKM. The chain's CDR3 is CASAGALSYEQYF.

V is TRBV21-1 and J is TRBJ2-7; TCRdb indicates TRBD1, and absent DNA this call remains unverified. TRBV21-1 is a recognized pseudogene. CDR3 size: 15 residues. The CDR3 is CASSKRGTEVHEQYF.

The gene calls are TRBV6-5 and TRBJ1-1. Germline assignment: CDR1 MNHEY and CDR2 SVGAGI. The CDR3 loop spans 15 amino acids. CDR3 region: CASSYSEIMNTEAFF.

V usage is TRBV11-1 and J usage is TRBJ2-2; TCRdb proposes TRBD1, but this gene call is untestable without DNA. The germline CDR1 and CDR2 sequences are SGHAT and FQDESV (reference sequence). There are 15 residues in the CDR3. CDR3 amino acids: CASSGRQGAPGELFF. Looking up the rest from reference TRBV11-1 and TRBJ2-2 gives the full variable domain: EAEVAQSPRYKITEKSQAVAFWCDPISGHATLYWYRQILGQGPELLVQFQDESVVDDSQLPKDRFSAERLKGVDSTLKIQPAELGDSAMYLCASSGRQGAPGELFFGEGSRLTVL.